The 9 T cell receptor beta chains in this list originate from one sample, sequenced in a study of cytomegalovirus exposure and HLA in healthy donors. Primers: 60 Vbeta forward and 13 Jbeta reverse. Here immunoSEQ multiplex PCR was the method, and the copy in TCRdb shows in-frame clones only, minus some. The repertoire holds under 150,000 clones, with 60% to 85% as singletons. Sequencing used PBMCs. These receptor sequences come from a male donor in good health and CMV-seronegative.

J is TRBJ2-7 and V is TRBV7-2; 13 bases are a match to TRBD2. CDR3 size: 20 residues. The germline gives CDR1 SGHTA, CDR2 FQGNSA. J was trimmed by 0 bases and V by 0 bases; bases with no gene match: 11. CDR3 amino acids: CASSLARTGTSGTNSYEQYF. Written as DNA, the CDR3 is TGTGCCAGCAGCTTAGCCAGAACCGGGACTAGCGGGACTAACTCCTACGAGCAGTACTTC.

The V and J genes are TRBV6-8 and TRBJ2-6; D unclear. The CDR3 loop spans 16 amino acids. Deletions cut 5 bases from V and 2 bases from J, with 13 bases between. Germline-derived CDR1 and CDR2 are MNHGY and SAAAGT. CDR3 in DNA: TGTGCCAGCAGTGCCGGTCCCACCGCTGGGGCCAACGTCCTGACTTTC. It translates to CASSAGPTAGANVLTF.

The genes are TRBV6-4 and TRBJ1-4; possibly TRBD1 for D (6 bases). CDR1 is MRHNA and CDR2 is SNTAGT in the germline V gene. The CDR3 contains 13 residues. The V and J ends lost 8 bases and 5 bases respectively, with 12 bases between them. DNA of the CDR3: TGTGCCAGCGGGGGCGTTAGAAATGAAAAACTGTTTTTT. Its protein product is CASGGVRNEKLFF.

The chain recombines TRBV19 with TRBJ1-3; the D is unclear. Germline CDR1 reads LNHDA; CDR2 reads SQIVND (reference sequence). V was trimmed by 2 bases and J by 8 bases, leaving 10 bases between them. The CDR3 is 13 residues long. The CDR3 loop is CASSIIFRDTIYF. The CDR3 nucleotides are TGTGCCAGTAGTATAATCTTTAGAGACACCATATATTTT.

The CDR3 DNA sequence: TGTGCCAGCTCAGAGGGACAGGGGAGGCACTATGGCTACACCTTC. As protein: CASSEGQGRHYGYTF. The chain couples TRBV18 to TRBJ1-2; 10 bases agree with TRBD1. Germline CDR1 KGHSH, CDR2 LQKENI. The V segment lost 5 bases and the J segment 3 bases; nucleotides outside the gene matches: 6. The CDR3 length is 15 residues.

The rearrangement uses TRBV7-6 and TRBJ1-1, with a tentative D call TRBD1 (5 bases). Trimming left V 2 bases short and J 0 bases short, with 13 bases between. The germline V gene has CDR1 SGHVS and CDR2 FNYEAQ. The CDR3 runs to 16 residues. The DNA for the CDR3 is TGTGCCAGCAGCTTAATAGTCGACAGTATGAACACTGAAGCTTTCTTT. This encodes CASSLIVDSMNTEAFF.

The rearrangement uses TRBV7-8 and TRBJ1-4, with 10 bases identical to TRBD1. Per germline, CDR1 SGHVS and CDR2 FQNEAQ. This CDR3 has 14 amino acids. J lost 4 bases, V lost 5 bases, and 1 base had no gene match. CDR3 bases: TGTGCCAGCAGCCGGACAGGGGGTAATGAAAAACTGTTTTTT. Protein sequence: CASSRTGGNEKLFF.

This rearrangement joins TRBV4-1 to TRBJ2-7; TRBD2 might be the D (5 bases). CDR3 length: 16 amino acids. The V end was cut by 0 bases, the J end by 0 bases, with 12 bases between. Germline V CDR1 and CDR2: MGHRA, YSYEKL. The CDR3 protein is CASSQDAQRSSYEQYF. In nucleotides, the CDR3 is TGCGCCAGCAGCCAAGATGCACAGCGGAGCTCCTACGAGCAGTACTTC.

This clone was counted a few times. The V call is TRBV5-1, the J call TRBJ1-1; 7 nucleotides line up with TRBD1. The V segment lost 2 bases and the J segment 2 bases; nucleotides outside the gene matches: 9. Germline V gene data show CDR1 as SGHRS and CDR2 as YFSETQ. The CDR3 contains 16 residues. The CDR3 loop is CASSLHRGLDNTEAFF. The DNA for the CDR3 is TGCGCCAGCAGCTTACACAGGGGCCTGGACAACACTGAAGCTTTCTTT.